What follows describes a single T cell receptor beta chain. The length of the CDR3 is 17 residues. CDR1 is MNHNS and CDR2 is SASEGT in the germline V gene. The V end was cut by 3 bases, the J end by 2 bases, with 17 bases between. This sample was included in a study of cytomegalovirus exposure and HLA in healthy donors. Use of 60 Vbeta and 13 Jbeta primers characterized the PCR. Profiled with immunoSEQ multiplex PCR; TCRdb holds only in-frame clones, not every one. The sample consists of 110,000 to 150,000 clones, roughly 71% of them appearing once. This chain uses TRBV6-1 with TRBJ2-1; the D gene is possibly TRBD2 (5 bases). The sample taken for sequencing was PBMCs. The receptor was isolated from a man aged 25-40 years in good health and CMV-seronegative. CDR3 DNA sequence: TGTGCCAGCAGTGAGTTTAGCGAACCACCCCCCTACAATGAGCAGTTCTTC. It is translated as CASSEFSEPPPYNEQFF.